This record concerns one T cell receptor (beta chain) sequence. Its cognate antigen is unknown. One base away lies a much larger clone, so this may be a sequencing read error. CDR1 and CDR2 from the germline V gene are SNHLY and FYNNEI. The V and J ends lost 10 bases and 3 bases respectively, with 16 bases between them. This CDR3 contains 13 residues. This record comes from a study of blood T cells in healthy people across ages. Study outcomes and limitations: TCR beta diversity correlated strongly with naive T cell percentage.

The authors ran a second PCR of roughly 6 to 11 cycles using a sample-barcoded 5' primer and a J-beta primer mix. TCRdb processed the 5' RACE reads anew with MiXCR; each CDR3 protein has one entry. The sample includes around 1,000,000 distinct CDR3 sequences, under 30% of them seen just once. The sample was also linked to a second study, of T cells of mothers and their children.

Sequencing was done on a sample of blood. This receptor was obtained from a girl aged 2-10 years in good health. This chain connects TRBV2 to TRBJ2-7; D uncertain. DNA for the CDR3: TGTGCCATCAGACAAGGAAACAGCTACGAGCAGTACTTC. It codes for CAIRQGNSYEQYF. Supplemented by reference TRBV2 and TRBJ2-7, the full variable domain reads EPEVTQTPSHQVTQMGQEVILRCVPISNHLYFYWYRQILGQKVEFLVSFYNNEISEKSEIFDDQFSVERPDGSNFTLKIRSTKLEDSAMYFCAIRQGNSYEQYFGPGTRLTVT.